This TCR beta chain derives from a study of OX40 agonist ivuxolimab in advanced cancers. The overall study: From about 23 to 85 years was the age range, with a mean of approximately 58 years, and about 83% were male.

Overall study results and limits: Some patients without response likewise showed low normalized clonal expansion.

Remarks on this clone: Its target is unknown.

V was cut by 3 bases and J by 1 base, with 13 bases left in between. The germline V gene has CDR1 KGHSH and CDR2 LQKENI. The CDR3 contains 16 residues. The table came from immunoSEQ multiplex PCR; TCRdb's copy has only in-frame clones and leaves some out. The table includes about 77,000 clones, approximately 87% detected once. This receptor was identified in an adult with an advanced solid tumor such as melanoma, head and neck, liver or kidney cancer. V and J are TRBV18 and TRBJ1-5, with no clear D. This specimen was CD4+ or CD8+ T cells sorted from blood, taken in a trial of the OX40 agonist ivuxolimab. In DNA form, the CDR3 reads TGTGCCAGCTCACCCGGATCGTCGGGGAGCAATCAGCCCCAGCATTTT. Amino acid sequence: CASSPGSSGSNQPQHF. The full variable domain, with the rest looked up from reference TRBV18 and TRBJ1-5, is NAGVMQNPRHLVRRRGQEARLRCSPMKGHSHVYWYRQLPEEGLKFMVYLQKENIIDESGMPKERFSAEFPKEGPSILRIQQVVRGDSAAYFCASSPGSSGSNQPQHFGDGTRLSIL.